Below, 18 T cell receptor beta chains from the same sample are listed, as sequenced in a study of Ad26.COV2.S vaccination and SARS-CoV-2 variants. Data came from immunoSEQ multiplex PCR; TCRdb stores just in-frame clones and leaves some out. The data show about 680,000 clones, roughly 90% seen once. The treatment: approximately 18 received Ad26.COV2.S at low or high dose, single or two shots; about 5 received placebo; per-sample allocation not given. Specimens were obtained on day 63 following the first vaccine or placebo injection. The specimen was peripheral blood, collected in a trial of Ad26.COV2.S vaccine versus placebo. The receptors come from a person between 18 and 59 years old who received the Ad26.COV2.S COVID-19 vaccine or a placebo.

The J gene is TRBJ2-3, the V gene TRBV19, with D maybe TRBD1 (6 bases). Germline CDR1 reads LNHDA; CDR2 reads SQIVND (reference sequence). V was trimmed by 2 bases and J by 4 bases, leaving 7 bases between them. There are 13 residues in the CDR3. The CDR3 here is CASSIQGSDTQYF. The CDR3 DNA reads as TGTGCCAGTAGTATACAGGGGTCAGATACGCAGTATTTT.

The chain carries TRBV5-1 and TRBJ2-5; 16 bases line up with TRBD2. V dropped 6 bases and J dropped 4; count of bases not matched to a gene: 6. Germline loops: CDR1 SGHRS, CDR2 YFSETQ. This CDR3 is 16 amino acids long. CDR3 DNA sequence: TGCGCCAGCATCCCGGGACTAGCGGGAGGGGGAGAGACCCAGTACTTC. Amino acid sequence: CASIPGLAGGGETQYF.

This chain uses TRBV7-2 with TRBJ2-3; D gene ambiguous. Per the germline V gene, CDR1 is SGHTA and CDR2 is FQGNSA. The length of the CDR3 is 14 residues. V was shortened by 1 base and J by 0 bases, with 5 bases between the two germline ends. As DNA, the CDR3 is TGTGCCAGCAGCTTAGACAGTAGCACAGATACGCAGTATTTT. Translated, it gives CASSLDSSTDTQYF.

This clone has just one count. The CDR3 DNA reads as TGTGCCAGCAGTTTATGGGACAGAAATTCACCCCTCCACTTT. This sequence encodes CASSLWDRNSPLHF. This chain joins TRBV27 and TRBJ1-6; TRBD1 matches at 7 bases. V trimming: 1 base; J trimming: 7 bases; junction bases outside the gene matches: 1. This CDR3 has 14 residues. Germline CDR1 reads MNHEY; CDR2 reads SMNVEV (reference sequence).

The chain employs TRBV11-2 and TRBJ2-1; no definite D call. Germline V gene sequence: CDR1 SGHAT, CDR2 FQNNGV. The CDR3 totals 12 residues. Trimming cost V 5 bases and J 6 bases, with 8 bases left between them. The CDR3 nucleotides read TGTGCCAGCAGCCACGAGGCCAATGAGCAGTTCTTC. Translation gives CASSHEANEQFF.

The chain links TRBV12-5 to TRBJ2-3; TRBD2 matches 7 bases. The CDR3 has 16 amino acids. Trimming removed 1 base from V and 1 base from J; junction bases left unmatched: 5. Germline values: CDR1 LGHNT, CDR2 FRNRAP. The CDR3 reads CASGLETGLGTDTQYF. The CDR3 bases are TGTGCTAGTGGTTTGGAAACCGGACTAGGCACAGATACGCAGTATTTT.

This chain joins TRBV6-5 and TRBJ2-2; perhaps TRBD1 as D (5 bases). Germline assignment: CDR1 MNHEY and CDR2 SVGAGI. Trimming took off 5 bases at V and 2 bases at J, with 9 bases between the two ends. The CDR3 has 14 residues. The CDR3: CASSRQPNTGELFF. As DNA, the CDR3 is TGTGCCAGCAGTAGACAGCCAAACACCGGGGAGCTGTTTTTT.

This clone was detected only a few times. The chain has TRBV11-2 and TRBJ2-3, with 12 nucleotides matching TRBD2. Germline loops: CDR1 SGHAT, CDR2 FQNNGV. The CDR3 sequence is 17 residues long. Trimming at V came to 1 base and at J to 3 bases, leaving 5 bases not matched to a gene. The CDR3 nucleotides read TGTGCCAGCAGCTTAGTGGCTAGCGGGAGGGCTACAGATACGCAGTATTTT. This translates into CASSLVASGRATDTQYF.

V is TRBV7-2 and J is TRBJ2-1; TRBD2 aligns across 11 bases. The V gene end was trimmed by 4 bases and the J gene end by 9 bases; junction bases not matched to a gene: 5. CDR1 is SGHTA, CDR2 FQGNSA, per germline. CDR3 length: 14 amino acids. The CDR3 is CASSSGTSGSEQFF. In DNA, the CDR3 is TGTGCCAGCAGCTCGGGGACTAGCGGCAGTGAGCAGTTCTTC.

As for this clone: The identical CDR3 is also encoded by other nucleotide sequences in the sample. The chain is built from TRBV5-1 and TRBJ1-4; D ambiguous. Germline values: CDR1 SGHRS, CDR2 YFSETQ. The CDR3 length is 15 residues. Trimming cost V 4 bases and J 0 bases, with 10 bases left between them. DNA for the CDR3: TGCGCCAGCAGCCTAGGAGGAACAACTAATGAAAAACTGTTTTTT. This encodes CASSLGGTTNEKLFF.

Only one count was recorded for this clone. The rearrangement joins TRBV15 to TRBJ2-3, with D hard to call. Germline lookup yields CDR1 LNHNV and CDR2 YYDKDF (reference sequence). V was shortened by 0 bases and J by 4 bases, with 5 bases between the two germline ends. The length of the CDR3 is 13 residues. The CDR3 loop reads CATSRDSPDTQYF. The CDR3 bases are TGTGCCACCAGCAGAGATAGTCCAGATACGCAGTATTTT.

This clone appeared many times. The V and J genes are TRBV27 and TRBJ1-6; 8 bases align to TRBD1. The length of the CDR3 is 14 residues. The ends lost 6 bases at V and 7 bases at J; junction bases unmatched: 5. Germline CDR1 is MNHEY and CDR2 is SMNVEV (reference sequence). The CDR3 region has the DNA TGTGCCAGCAGGACAGGGGAGTCGAATTCACCCCTCCACTTT. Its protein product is CASRTGESNSPLHF.

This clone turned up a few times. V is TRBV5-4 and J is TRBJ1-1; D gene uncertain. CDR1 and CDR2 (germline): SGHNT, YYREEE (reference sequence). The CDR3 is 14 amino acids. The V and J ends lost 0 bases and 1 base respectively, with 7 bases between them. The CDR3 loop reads CASSLGGSNTEAFF. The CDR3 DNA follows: TGTGCCAGCAGCTTGGGGGGATCGAACACTGAAGCTTTCTTT.

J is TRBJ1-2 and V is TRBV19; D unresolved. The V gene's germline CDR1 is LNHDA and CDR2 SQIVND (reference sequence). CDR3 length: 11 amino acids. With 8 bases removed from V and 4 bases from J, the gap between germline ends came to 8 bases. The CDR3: CASGPTYGYTF. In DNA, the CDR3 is TGTGCCAGTGGGCCCACCTATGGCTACACCTTC.

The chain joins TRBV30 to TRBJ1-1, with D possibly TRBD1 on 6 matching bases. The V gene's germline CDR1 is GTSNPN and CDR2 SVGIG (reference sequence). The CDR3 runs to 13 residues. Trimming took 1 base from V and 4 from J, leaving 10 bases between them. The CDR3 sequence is CAWSEQGITEAFF. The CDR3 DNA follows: TGTGCCTGGAGTGAACAGGGCATCACTGAAGCTTTCTTT.

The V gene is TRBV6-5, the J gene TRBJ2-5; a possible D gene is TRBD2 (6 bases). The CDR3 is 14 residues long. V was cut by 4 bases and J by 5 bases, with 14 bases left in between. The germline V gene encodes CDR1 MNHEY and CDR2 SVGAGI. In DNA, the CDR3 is TGTGCCAGCAGTTCCCCGCTAGCGAGGGAGACCCAGTACTTC. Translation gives CASSSPLARETQYF.

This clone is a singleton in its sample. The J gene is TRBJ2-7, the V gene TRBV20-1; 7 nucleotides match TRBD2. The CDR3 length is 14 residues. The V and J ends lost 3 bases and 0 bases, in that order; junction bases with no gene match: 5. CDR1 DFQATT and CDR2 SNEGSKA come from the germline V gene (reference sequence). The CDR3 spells CSASRAGSSYEQYF. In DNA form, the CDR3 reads TGCAGTGCTAGTAGAGCGGGGAGCTCCTACGAGCAGTACTTC.

The CDR3 loop is CASSSPSGRALGEQFF. For the CDR3, the DNA is TGTGCCAGCAGCTCACCTAGCGGGAGGGCTCTAGGTGAGCAGTTCTTC. The V gene is TRBV7-9, the J gene TRBJ2-1; 12 bases are shared with TRBD2. The ends lost 4 bases at V and 9 bases at J; junction bases unmatched: 10. In germline, CDR1 is SEHNR, CDR2 FQNEAQ (reference sequence). This CDR3 has 16 amino acids.